One and the same sample provided the 24 T cell receptor beta chains below, sequenced in a study of CD8 T cells in ankylosing spondylitis. TCRdb called the 5' RACE reads again in MiXCR, with one record for every CDR3 protein. The table records roughly 180,000 distinct CDR3 sequences, roughly 12% of them present only once. Sample: blood, either unsorted or a sorted T cell fraction (not recorded which). The receptors here all came from a male donor with ankylosing spondylitis or in good health (not recorded which).

This clonotype was counted ten times or more. CDR3 protein: CASSLGGRGSEAFF. The CDR3 bases are TGTGCCAGCAGTTTAGGTGGGAGGGGATCTGAAGCTTTCTTT. The chain recombines TRBV27 with TRBJ1-1; D is possibly TRBD1 (5 bases). This CDR3 has 14 amino acids. Trimming took 2 bases from V and 6 from J, leaving 13 bases between them. Germline V gene data show CDR1 as MNHEY and CDR2 as SMNVEV (reference sequence).

For the CDR3, the DNA is TGCGCCAGCAGCCGGAGCTCGGGACGGAATTCTGGGGCCAACGTCCTGACTTTC. Protein product: CASSRSSGRNSGANVLTF. The chain uses TRBV5-1 and TRBJ2-6; D tentatively reads TRBD1 or TRBD2 (5 bases each). Germline V gene sequence: CDR1 SGHRS, CDR2 YFSETQ. CDR3 length equals 18 residues. V gave up 4 bases and J gave up 1 base, with 18 bases separating them.

J is TRBJ1-2 and V is TRBV5-1; tentatively, D is TRBD1 (6 bases). The germline CDR1 and CDR2 sequences are SGHRS and YFSETQ. The CDR3 spans 15 residues. The V end was cut by 0 bases, the J end by 4 bases, with 13 bases between. Written as DNA, the CDR3 is TGCGCCAGCAGCTTGGCCTGGGACATCCGCTATGGCTACACCTTC. It translates to CASSLAWDIRYGYTF.

This clonotype appeared a few times. The chain recombines TRBV6-1 with TRBJ1-5, with D perhaps TRBD1 (6 bases). The CDR3 totals 15 residues. V shed 2 bases and J shed 2 bases, with 10 bases lying between them. Looked up from germline, CDR1 is MNHNS and CDR2 is SASEGT. Here the CDR3 DNA reads TGTGCCAGCAGTGAATACGGGGGCGGCAATCAGCCCCAGCATTTT. Encoded protein: CASSEYGGGNQPQHF.

This clonotype was observed many times. V gene TRBV6-5 combines with J gene TRBJ2-2; a weak D match, TRBD1 (6 bases). This CDR3 has 15 amino acids. Trimming cost V 0 bases and J 6 bases, with 11 bases left between them. Per germline, CDR1 MNHEY and CDR2 SVGAGI. CDR3 region: CASSYSPGGPGELFF. The DNA for the CDR3 is TGTGCCAGCAGTTACTCACCTGGGGGCCCCGGGGAGCTGTTTTTT.

This clonotype was detected many times. The V call is TRBV27, the J call TRBJ1-5, with TRBD1 matching 7 bases. Unmatched junction bases numbered 6, after V lost 5 bases and J lost 5 bases. Germline loops: CDR1 MNHEY, CDR2 SMNVEV (reference sequence). CDR3 length: 14 amino acids. CDR3 bases: TGTGCCAGCAGTCCGACAGGGCCTGATCAGCCCCAGCATTTT. Translating it yields CASSPTGPDQPQHF.

This clonotype was seen a handful of times. V is TRBV7-9 and J is TRBJ2-1; TRBD1 aligns across 10 bases. CDR3 length: 14 amino acids. The V gene end was trimmed by 3 bases and the J gene end by 9 bases; junction bases not matched to a gene: 5. Germline V gives CDR1 SEHNR, CDR2 FQNEAQ (reference sequence). The CDR3 coding sequence is TGTGCCAGCAGCTTTGATGGGACAGGGGTTGAGCAGTTCTTC. Its protein is CASSFDGTGVEQFF.

The chain combines TRBV10-3 with TRBJ1-5; TRBD1 matches at 8 bases. Looked up from germline, CDR1 is ENHRY and CDR2 is SYGVKD. The V segment lost 10 bases and the J segment 1 base; nucleotides outside the gene matches: 9. The CDR3 spans 15 residues. The CDR3 loop is CATTPGQGSNQPQHF. CDR3 DNA: TGTGCCACCACTCCCGGACAGGGCAGCAATCAGCCCCAGCATTTT.

This clonotype showed up many times. A junction boundary mismatches the germline segment, possibly from a read error. The chain employs TRBV6-1 and TRBJ1-5; D unresolved. Looked up from germline, CDR1 is MNHNS and CDR2 is SASEGT. The CDR3 length is 12 residues. In DNA form, the CDR3 reads TGTGCCAGCACTGAAGGTCTTCAGCCCCAGCATTTT. It is translated as CASTEGLQPQHF.

This clonotype was recorded many times. The chain uses TRBV24-1 and TRBJ2-1, with TRBD2 matching 13 bases. With V trimmed by 1 base and J by 7 bases, 3 bases remained unmatched. Per germline, CDR1 KGHDR and CDR2 SFDVKD. This CDR3 contains 16 residues. The CDR3 loop is CATSDFGTSGVNEQFF. Written as DNA, the CDR3 is TGTGCCACCAGTGATTTTGGGACTAGCGGGGTTAATGAGCAGTTCTTC.

This clonotype has more than one count but fewer than ten. The rearrangement joins TRBV29-1 to TRBJ2-5; D gene uncertain. CDR1 is SQVTM, CDR2 ANQGSEA, per germline. CDR3 length: 12 amino acids. Trimming left V 4 bases short and J 3 bases short, with 9 bases between. CDR3 nucleotide sequence: TGCAGCGTTGTGTCTAGAGAAGAGACCCAGTACTTC. This codes for CSVVSREETQYF.

This clonotype was seen ten or more times. This sequence joins TRBV7-6 and TRBJ2-1; 7 bases match TRBD2. V shed 3 bases and J 2 bases; nucleotides not matched to a gene: 10. Germline V CDR1 and CDR2: SGHVS, FNYEAQ. The CDR3 extends over 17 amino acids. The CDR3 sequence: CASSFGPSGEPYNEQFF. In nucleotides, the CDR3 is TGTGCCAGCAGCTTCGGGCCGAGCGGGGAACCCTACAATGAGCAGTTCTTC.

This clonotype occurred a few times. The genes are TRBV5-1 and TRBJ2-2, with 13 bases that match TRBD2. The CDR3 totals 16 residues. Germline CDR1 reads SGHRS; CDR2 reads YFSETQ. Trimming cost V 4 bases and J 7 bases; bases outside gene matches: 7. In nucleotides, the CDR3 is TGCGCCAGCAGCCCGGGACTAGCGGGAAATATCGGGGAGCTGTTTTTT. Encoded protein: CASSPGLAGNIGELFF.

A remark on this clonotype: A much larger clone differs from this one at a single base, so this may be a read error. The DNA is omitted, as the CDR3 cannot be located on it reliably, and the CDR3 follows TCRdb's listing. The CDR3: CASSFARGNTGEPFF. The J gene is TRBJ2-2, the V gene TRBV5-1. The CDR3 is 15 residues long, counting both termini. Germline values: CDR1 SGHRS, CDR2 YFSETQ.

This clonotype was seen repeatedly, ten times or more. The CDR3 spells CASSPTGTGGVGGYTF. In DNA, the CDR3 is TGTGCCAGCAGCCCAACCGGGACAGGGGGTGTCGGTGGCTACACCTTC. This chain joins TRBV3-1 and TRBJ1-2, with TRBD1 matching 11 bases. The junction had 11 bases not matched to a gene; V was cut back by 4 bases and J by 7 bases. This CDR3 has 16 amino acids. Germline CDR1 and CDR2: LGHDT and YNNKEL (reference sequence).

This clonotype was recorded many times. The chain uses TRBV20-1 and TRBJ1-1; D possibly corresponds to TRBD1 (5 bases). The V end lost 4 bases, the J end lost 0 bases, and 9 bases lay between the germline ends. The CDR3 extends over 13 amino acids. The germline V gene has CDR1 DFQATT and CDR2 SNEGSKA (reference sequence). The CDR3 here is CSAIVGVNTEAFF. The CDR3 bases are TGCAGTGCTATTGTGGGGGTGAACACTGAAGCTTTCTTT.

The rearrangement links TRBV15 to TRBJ1-2; TRBD1 matches 9 bases. Per the germline V gene, CDR1 is LNHNV and CDR2 is YYDKDF (reference sequence). J was trimmed by 7 bases and V by 0 bases; bases with no gene match: 9. The CDR3 has 16 amino acids. CDR3 coding DNA: TGTGCCACCAGCAGAGATCGATGGGGACAGGGTAGTGGCTACACCTTC. The encoded protein is CATSRDRWGQGSGYTF.

The chain combines TRBV10-3 with TRBJ1-2, with D unclear. The CDR3 has 15 amino acids. Trimming shortened V by 0 bases and J by 4 bases, and 12 bases separated the two germline ends. Germline V CDR1 and CDR2: ENHRY, SYGVKD. CDR3 residues: CAISESFGEGYGYTF. CDR3 DNA: TGTGCCATCAGTGAGTCTTTTGGGGAAGGCTATGGCTACACCTTC.

At least ten counts were recorded for this clonotype. The gene calls are TRBV24-1 and TRBJ2-2, with TRBD1 identical over 11 bases. V was pared by 2 bases and J by 3 bases, with 1 base of the junction left unmatched. The CDR3 sequence is 16 residues long. Germline V CDR1 and CDR2: KGHDR, SFDVKD. The CDR3 coding sequence is TGTGCCACCAGTGATTCGGGACAGGGGGACACCGGGGAGCTGTTTTTT. It encodes CATSDSGQGDTGELFF.

This chain uses TRBV6-1 with TRBJ2-3, with D unresolved. V shed 8 bases and J shed 2 bases, with 23 bases lying between them. CDR3 length: 17 residues. Germline V lookup: CDR1 MNHNS, CDR2 SASEGT. In DNA, the CDR3 is TGTGCCAGCTATTCCGGGCTGAGATCCCTCTCCACAGATACGCAGTATTTT. Its translation: CASYSGLRSLSTDTQYF.

This clonotype was observed many times. J is TRBJ1-6 and V is TRBV12-3 or TRBV12-4; D possibly corresponds to TRBD1 (6 bases). This CDR3 region has 13 residues. Trimming left V 6 bases short and J 13 bases short, with 16 bases between. The CDR3 bases are TGTGCCAGCAGGCTGACAGGATCGGGCCCCCTCCACTTT. Its translation: CASRLTGSGPLHF.

This clonotype was found many times. This chain links TRBV20-1 with TRBJ1-3; D not resolved. V shed 5 bases and J shed 2 bases, with 10 bases lying between them. This CDR3 contains 13 residues. CDR1 and CDR2 (germline): DFQATT, SNEGSKA (reference sequence). For the CDR3, the DNA is TGCAGTGCTCGGCCGAGTCCTGGAAACACCATATATTTT. Protein sequence: CSARPSPGNTIYF.

The chain carries TRBV6-8 and TRBJ1-3; unclear D gene. This CDR3 is 12 amino acids long. The V end lost 2 bases, the J end lost 3 bases, and 2 bases lay between the germline ends. CDR1 is MNHGY, CDR2 SAAAGT, per germline. CDR3 in amino acids: CASSYIGNTIYF. The CDR3 DNA follows: TGTGCCAGCAGTTACATTGGAAACACCATATATTTT.

V gene TRBV11-3 combines with J gene TRBJ1-1; weak D call: TRBD1 (5 bases). V was cut by 2 bases and J by 4 bases, with 14 bases left in between. The length of the CDR3 is 15 residues. CDR1 is SGHNT and CDR2 is YENEEA in the germline V gene. The CDR3 coding sequence is TGTGCCAGCAGCTTATTGGGACTCGGGTCCACTGAAGCTTTCTTT. It codes for CASSLLGLGSTEAFF. The complete variable domain, with remaining parts taken from reference TRBV11-3 and TRBJ1-1, reads EAGVVQSPRYKIIEKKQPVAFWCNPISGHNTLYWYLQNLGQGPELLIRYENEEAVDDSQLPKDRFSAERLKGVDSTLKIQPAELGDSAVYLCASSLLGLGSTEAFFGQGTRLTVV.